What follows are 12 T cell receptor beta chains derived from one specimen sequenced in a study of beta chain features in type 1 diabetes. Sequencing targeted expressed TCRB transcripts, as all isolated RNA had been reverse transcribed. Produced via immunoSEQ multiplex PCR; TCRdb's table is partial and in-frame only. This table holds 250,000 or so clones, 27% found once. The sequencing input was central memory CD4+ T cells from blood. The receptors derive from a man aged 25-40 years in good health.

This clone was found a few times. This chain links TRBV28 with TRBJ2-2; 12 bases are a match to TRBD2. Germline values: CDR1 MDHEN, CDR2 SYDVKM. This CDR3 has 16 amino acids. V shed 5 bases and J 8 bases; nucleotides not matched to a gene: 9. The DNA of the CDR3 is TGTGCCAGCAGTGCGACTAGCGGGAGCGGAGTGGGGGAGCTGTTTTTT. It yields the protein CASSATSGSGVGELFF.

For this clone: Within the sample, other DNA sequences also encode this same CDR3. This chain links TRBV5-6 with TRBJ1-5; D remains ambiguous. The CDR3 runs 12 residues. Germline-derived CDR1 and CDR2 are SGHDT and YYEEEE. V was pared by 0 bases and J by 4 bases, with 2 bases between. DNA of the CDR3: TGTGCCAGCAGCTTGGGAAATCAGCCCCAGCATTTT. This sequence encodes CASSLGNQPQHF.

CDR3 DNA: TGCAGTGCTCAGGGGATTTCTCCCCTCCACTTT. This sequence encodes CSAQGISPLHF. The chain recombines TRBV20-1 with TRBJ1-6; D might be TRBD1 (6 bases). The CDR3 is made up of 11 amino acids. The germline gives CDR1 DFQATT, CDR2 SNEGSKA (reference sequence). Trimming stripped 5 bases from V and 13 bases from J, with 12 bases between.

The J gene is TRBJ1-1, the V gene TRBV12-5; unclear D gene. The CDR3 covers 14 residues. Germline V gene lookup returns CDR1 LGHNT and CDR2 FRNRAP. Trimming stripped 2 bases from V and 5 bases from J, with 12 bases between. Here the CDR3 DNA reads TGTGCTAGTGGTTTGTCCGGGAGAGGAACTGAAGCTTTCTTT. As protein: CASGLSGRGTEAFF.

This clone showed up many times. The chain uses TRBV30 and TRBJ2-7, with D tentatively TRBD1 (6 bases). CDR1 and CDR2 (germline): GTSNPN, SVGIG (reference sequence). V was pared by 3 bases and J by 1 base, with 13 bases between. CDR3 length equals 14 residues. The CDR3 DNA reads TGTGCCTGGAGAGGGACACCGACTTCCTACGAGCAGTACTTC. This gives the protein CAWRGTPTSYEQYF. The full variable domain, in which reference TRBV30 and TRBJ2-7 provide the parts outside the CDR3, is SQTIHQWPATLVQPVGSPLSLECTVEGTSNPNLYWYRQAAGRGLQLLFYSVGIGQISSEVPQNLSASRPQDRQFILSSKKLLLSDSGFYLCAWRGTPTSYEQYFGPGTRLTVT.

In this sample, this clone turned up a few times. The J gene is TRBJ2-5, the V gene TRBV5-5; a possible D gene is TRBD2 (5 bases). Germline CDR1 and CDR2: SGHKS and YYEKEE (reference sequence). The V end was cut by 4 bases, the J end by 4 bases, with 11 bases between. The CDR3 covers 13 residues. CDR3 nucleotide sequence: TGTGCCAGCAGCACCGACTACGGAGAGACCCAGTACTTC. Translating gives CASSTDYGETQYF.

This clone has a handful of counts. This chain's CDR3 is CASSIRWTGDPGTSGSAYSYEQYF. In nucleotides, the CDR3 is TGTGCCAGTAGTATAAGATGGACAGGGGATCCCGGGACTAGCGGGAGTGCCTACTCCTACGAGCAGTACTTC. The chain uses TRBV19 and TRBJ2-7; 14 bases fit TRBD2. Losses at the gene ends were 2 bases for V and 0 bases for J; bases not matched to a gene: 24. CDR1 LNHDA and CDR2 SQIVND come from the germline V gene (reference sequence). The CDR3 is 24 residues long. Full variable domain (missing parts from reference TRBV19 and TRBJ2-7): DGGITQSPKYLFRKEGQNVTLSCEQNLNHDAMYWYRQDPGQGLRLIYYSQIVNDFQKGDIAEGYSVSREKKESFPLTVTSAQKNPTAFYLCASSIRWTGDPGTSGSAYSYEQYFGPGTRLTVT.

This clone came up once. The chain couples TRBV5-4 to TRBJ1-1, with 10 positions matching TRBD1. This CDR3 has 14 residues. Trimming at V came to 4 bases and at J to 4 bases, leaving 4 bases not matched to a gene. From germline, CDR1 is SGHNT and CDR2 YYREEE (reference sequence). The chain's CDR3 is CASSVTGGGTEAFF. As DNA, the CDR3 is TGTGCCAGCAGCGTGACAGGGGGCGGCACTGAAGCTTTCTTT.

This clone was counted between two and nine times. The chain recombines TRBV7-2 with TRBJ2-1; 7 bases fit TRBD2. The trim removed 6 bases at V and 12 bases at J, leaving 5 bases unmatched. Germline values: CDR1 SGHTA, CDR2 FQGNSA. The CDR3 covers 11 residues. The CDR3 DNA reads TGTGCCAGCAGGTCGACTAGCTTGCAGTTCTTC. Residues: CASRSTSLQFF.

This clone was detected only a few times. The V call is TRBV6-6, the J call TRBJ2-3; D possibly matches TRBD1 or TRBD2 (5 bases each). The germline V and J ends were trimmed by 6 bases and 7 bases, with 11 bases remaining between them. This CDR3 has 12 amino acids. CDR1 is MNHNY and CDR2 is SVGAGI in the germline V gene (reference sequence). In nucleotides, the CDR3 is TGTGCCAGCAGCCCTGGGACCTATACGCAGTATTTT. It is translated as CASSPGTYTQYF.

V and J are TRBV19 and TRBJ1-5, with unresolved D. Germline CDR1 LNHDA, CDR2 SQIVND (reference sequence). V lost 10 bases to trimming and J lost 3 bases, with 10 bases between them. This CDR3 region has 12 residues. The CDR3 spells CATRDLNQPQHF. CDR3 DNA: TGTGCCACCAGAGACCTCAATCAGCCCCAGCATTTT.

This chain's CDR3 is CAINSGADTQYF. The CDR3 coding sequence is TGTGCCATCAACAGCGGGGCAGATACGCAGTATTTT. The chain employs TRBV10-3 and TRBJ2-3, with TRBD2 identical over 7 bases. V was pared by 7 bases and J by 4 bases, with 2 bases of the junction left unmatched. Germline V gene data show CDR1 as ENHRY and CDR2 as SYGVKD. The CDR3 loop spans 12 amino acids.